The T cell receptor (beta chain) described here comes from a study of blood T cell repertoires in COVID-19. Background on the study: T cells, B-cell-depleted T cells, or PBMCs supplied cDNA or gDNA.

Enrollees, roughly 18 to 90 years old, lived in 24 US areas. In the original workflow: Reference gene primer amplification gave nucleated cell count estimates. Sequencing was performed with immunoSEQ multiplex PCR; in TCRdb, only in-frame clones are kept and a portion is missing. V and J calls plus clone size are reproduced from that table; the DNA served to infer D and trimming. The data contain 350,000 to 400,000 clones, about 88% of them singletons. Germline lookup yields CDR1 SNHLY and CDR2 FYNNEI. CDR3 length: 15 residues. V lost 6 bases to trimming and J lost 7 bases; unmatched junction nucleotides: 12.

V and J are TRBV2 and TRBJ1-5, with 7 positions matching TRBD1. Source material: PBMCs or T cells enriched from blood (not recorded which). The source of this sequence is a woman in her thirties who had recovered from COVID-19. The chain's CDR3 is CASSPDREWEQPQHF. The DNA of the CDR3 is TGTGCCAGCAGCCCAGACAGGGAGTGGGAGCAGCCCCAGCATTTT.